This is a list of T cell receptor beta chains from one sample in a study of identical twins. Each CDR3 protein gets one entry after TCRdb re-called the 5' RACE reads with MiXCR. Among about 900,000 distinct CDR3 sequences listed, 12% were seen once. These data were likewise used in another study, on yellow fever vaccine responses in identical twins.

Input material: PBMCs. The source of these receptors is a woman aged 18 to 35 in good health. Each CDR3 is given with its conserved first and last residue. D genes are given only for firm matches. Some rows have no size entry. The others give once, few or many, or a class for an expanded clone.

D gene: .
J gene: TRBJ2-7
V gene: TRBV5-6
clone size: many
CDR3 DNA: TGTGCCAGCAGTTTTGGGCTCTACGAGCAGTACTTC
CDR3 protein: CASSFGLYEQYF

D gene: TRBD2
J gene: TRBJ2-1
V gene: TRBV20-1
clone size: few
CDR3 DNA: TGCAGTGCTGGGGGGGGTACGGGATACAATGAGCAGTTCTTC
CDR3 protein: CSAGGGTGYNEQFF

D gene: TRBD1
J gene: TRBJ2-5
V gene: TRBV20-1
clone size: few
CDR3 DNA: TGCAGTGCTATAACGCCCCGGGACAGGGGGGCTTGGGGGTACTTC
CDR3 protein: CSAITPRDRGAWGYF

D gene: .
J gene: TRBJ2-1
V gene: TRBV29-1
clone size: many
CDR3 DNA: TGCAGCGTCGACCACTACAATGAGCAGTTCTTC
CDR3 protein: CSVDHYNEQFF

D gene: TRBD2
J gene: TRBJ2-4
V gene: TRBV7-7
clone size: .
CDR3 DNA: TGTGCCAGCAGCTCACGGACTAGCGGGGGACTAGCCAAAAACATTCAGTACTTC
CDR3 protein: CASSSRTSGGLAKNIQYF

D gene: TRBD2
J gene: TRBJ2-1
V gene: TRBV9
clone size: few
CDR3 DNA: TGTGCCAGCAGCGTAGATCCGAGCGGGGGGGCCGATGATGAGCAGTTCTTC
CDR3 protein: CASSVDPSGGADDEQFF

D gene: .
J gene: TRBJ2-7
V gene: TRBV12-3/TRBV12-4
clone size: .
CDR3 DNA: TGTGCAACCGGGGACCATGGGTGGTACGAGCAGTACTTC
CDR3 protein: CATGDHGWYEQYF

D gene: .
J gene: TRBJ2-1
V gene: TRBV12-3/TRBV12-4
clone size: .
CDR3 DNA: TGTGCCAGCAGTTTAGAGCCACCGCCGGGCAATGAGCAGTTCTTC
CDR3 protein: CASSLEPPPGNEQFF

D gene: .
J gene: TRBJ2-2
V gene: TRBV11-2
clone size: few
CDR3 DNA: TGTGCCAGCAGCCCCAACCCCTGGCAGCCCGGGAACACCGGGGAGCTGTTTTTT
CDR3 protein: CASSPNPWQPGNTGELFF

D gene: TRBD1
J gene: TRBJ2-7
V gene: TRBV12-3/TRBV12-4
clone size: .
CDR3 DNA: TGTGCCAGCAGTGCTCCCGGGACAGGGATTTTTCCCCCCTCCTACGAGCAGTACTTC
CDR3 protein: CASSAPGTGIFPPSYEQYF

D gene: .
J gene: TRBJ2-7
V gene: TRBV4-1
clone size: few
CDR3 DNA: TGCGCCAGCAGCCAAGATTGGGGACCACTCTTACGGGAGCAGTACTTC
CDR3 protein: CASSQDWGPLLREQYF

D gene: .
J gene: TRBJ2-3
V gene: TRBV12-3/TRBV12-4
clone size: few
CDR3 DNA: TGTGCCAGCAGTTTTCGACCAGGAGCAGATACGCAGTATTTT
CDR3 protein: CASSFRPGADTQYF

D gene: .
J gene: TRBJ2-2
V gene: TRBV7-8
clone size: few
CDR3 DNA: TGTGCCAGCAGCTTGTTGGGGGGCCGTGAAACCGGGGAGCTGTTTTTT
CDR3 protein: CASSLLGGRETGELFF

D gene: .
J gene: TRBJ2-3
V gene: TRBV12-3/TRBV12-4
clone size: .
CDR3 DNA: TGTGCCAGCAGTTTGGAGAGGCGGCGGCTAGCAAGCACAGATACGCAGTATTTT
CDR3 protein: CASSLERRRLASTDTQYF

D gene: .
J gene: TRBJ2-2
V gene: TRBV21-1
clone size: .
CDR3 DNA: TGTGCCAGCAGCAAAGCGCAGGGGGTCGCCGGGGAGCTGTTTTTT
CDR3 protein: CASSKAQGVAGELFF

D gene: TRBD2
J gene: TRBJ2-7
V gene: TRBV20-1
clone size: few
CDR3 DNA: TGCAGTGCTCAACCGGGACTAGGCCCTAGGGAGCAGTACTTC
CDR3 protein: CSAQPGLGPREQYF

D gene: .
J gene: TRBJ1-5
V gene: TRBV6-1
clone size: few
CDR3 DNA: TGTGCCAGCAGTGAATTCCCCACAGTCAATCAGCCCCAGCATTTT
CDR3 protein: CASSEFPTVNQPQHF

D gene: TRBD2
J gene: TRBJ2-3
V gene: TRBV24-1
clone size: .
CDR3 DNA: TGTGCCACCAGTGACCGGACTAGCGGGGGGGCAGATACGCAGTATTTT
CDR3 protein: CATSDRTSGGADTQYF

D gene: .
J gene: TRBJ1-2
V gene: TRBV12-3/TRBV12-4
clone size: .
CDR3 DNA: TGTGCCAGCAGTTTAGCTGTTCCTACCTACTATGGCTACACCTTC
CDR3 protein: CASSLAVPTYYGYTF

D gene: TRBD1
J gene: TRBJ1-1
V gene: TRBV18
clone size: .
CDR3 DNA: TGTGCCAGCTCCCCACAGGGGGATAAAACTGAAGCTTTCTTT
CDR3 protein: CASSPQGDKTEAFF

D gene: .
J gene: TRBJ2-5
V gene: TRBV12-3/TRBV12-4
clone size: few
CDR3 DNA: TGTGCCAGCGGGTCAGCCCAAGAGACCCAGTACTTC
CDR3 protein: CASGSAQETQYF

D gene: TRBD2
J gene: TRBJ2-1
V gene: TRBV11-1
clone size: .
CDR3 DNA: TGTGCCAGCAGCTTAACAGGCCCGGGACTAGAAAATGGGAATGAGCAGTTCTTC
CDR3 protein: CASSLTGPGLENGNEQFF

D gene: .
J gene: TRBJ2-1
V gene: TRBV7-9
clone size: .
CDR3 DNA: TGTGCCAGCAGCTTAGATCCCTGGGGATCCTACAATGAGCAGTTCTTC
CDR3 protein: CASSLDPWGSYNEQFF

D gene: .
J gene: TRBJ2-4
V gene: TRBV2
clone size: .
CDR3 DNA: TGTGCCAGCAGCCTGGAAGAGGGGTCCTTAGCCGACATTCAGTACTTC
CDR3 protein: CASSLEEGSLADIQYF

D gene: TRBD2
J gene: TRBJ2-7
V gene: TRBV9
clone size: few
CDR3 DNA: TGTGCCAGCAGCACCCGGGTCGGGGGGTTGACGTACGAGCAGTACTTC
CDR3 protein: CASSTRVGGLTYEQYF

D gene: .
J gene: TRBJ1-1
V gene: TRBV6-2/TRBV6-3
clone size: few
CDR3 DNA: TGTGCCAGCAGTTATGGTAGTGCGGGGCAAAATGAAGCTTTCTTT
CDR3 protein: CASSYGSAGQNEAFF

D gene: .
J gene: TRBJ1-5
V gene: TRBV6-5
clone size: few
CDR3 DNA: TGTGCCAGCAGTTACGGTAGTCGGGGCCAACCACGAGGCAATCAGCCCCAGCATTTT
CDR3 protein: CASSYGSRGQPRGNQPQHF

D gene: .
J gene: TRBJ2-7
V gene: TRBV15
clone size: .
CDR3 DNA: TGTGCCACCAGCGAAGGACAAACCTACGAGCAGTACTTC
CDR3 protein: CATSEGQTYEQYF

D gene: .
J gene: TRBJ2-1
V gene: TRBV9
clone size: .
CDR3 DNA: TGTGCCAGCAGCGTAGGCCGGGGATACAATGAGCAGTTCTTC
CDR3 protein: CASSVGRGYNEQFF

D gene: .
J gene: TRBJ2-3
V gene: TRBV27
clone size: .
CDR3 DNA: TGTGCCAGCAGTGGCAAGGGACGGACAGATACGCAGTATTTT
CDR3 protein: CASSGKGRTDTQYF

D gene: .
J gene: TRBJ1-1
V gene: TRBV28
clone size: few
CDR3 DNA: TGTGCCAGCAGTTTACGGGAGGGGATCATGAACACTGAAGCTTTCTTT
CDR3 protein: CASSLREGIMNTEAFF

D gene: TRBD1
J gene: TRBJ2-5
V gene: TRBV20-1
clone size: .
CDR3 DNA: TGCAGTGCCCCAGAGACAGGGGGTTATGAGACCCAGTACTTC
CDR3 protein: CSAPETGGYETQYF

D gene: TRBD1
J gene: TRBJ1-2
V gene: TRBV28
clone size: few
CDR3 DNA: TGTGCCAGCAGTATCGACAGGGGGTATGGCTACACCTTC
CDR3 protein: CASSIDRGYGYTF

D gene: .
J gene: TRBJ2-1
V gene: TRBV28
clone size: .
CDR3 DNA: TGTGCCAGCAGTTTACTAGGAACGGCCGGTGAGCAGTTCTTC
CDR3 protein: CASSLLGTAGEQFF

D gene: TRBD2
J gene: TRBJ2-3
V gene: TRBV12-3/TRBV12-4
clone size: few
CDR3 DNA: TGTGCCAGCACCCGACGGGAGGTGGCAGATACGCAGTATTTT
CDR3 protein: CASTRREVADTQYF

D gene: .
J gene: TRBJ1-1
V gene: TRBV4-2
clone size: few
CDR3 DNA: TGTGCCAGCAGCCAACCCGACAGTTTGAACACTGAAGCTTTCTTT
CDR3 protein: CASSQPDSLNTEAFF

D gene: .
J gene: TRBJ1-5
V gene: TRBV7-8
clone size: .
CDR3 DNA: TGTGCCAGCAGCTTCAAGGGGGGCAATCAGCCCCAGCATTTT
CDR3 protein: CASSFKGGNQPQHF

D gene: .
J gene: TRBJ2-1
V gene: TRBV29-1
clone size: .
CDR3 DNA: TGCAGCGTCAAACCCCCAGGAGTGAGGGCGGGGCAGTTCTTC
CDR3 protein: CSVKPPGVRAGQFF

D gene: TRBD2
J gene: TRBJ2-2
V gene: TRBV25-1
clone size: few
CDR3 DNA: TGTGCCAGCAGTTTCCCGGGAGGGAACACCGGGGAGCTGTTTTTT
CDR3 protein: CASSFPGGNTGELFF

D gene: TRBD1
J gene: TRBJ2-2
V gene: TRBV6-1
clone size: .
CDR3 DNA: TGTGCCAGCAGAGACAGGGGAGGATCGACCGGGGAGCTGTTTTTT
CDR3 protein: CASRDRGGSTGELFF

D gene: TRBD2
J gene: TRBJ2-1
V gene: TRBV20-1
clone size: few
CDR3 DNA: TGCAGTGCTTCCCAACTAGCGGGAGGTGCGTACAATGAGCAGTTCTTC
CDR3 protein: CSASQLAGGAYNEQFF

D gene: TRBD2
J gene: TRBJ2-3
V gene: TRBV12-3/TRBV12-4
clone size: .
CDR3 DNA: TGTGCCAGCAGTTTAGATATTGCGGGAGTCAGAGATACGCAGTATTTT
CDR3 protein: CASSLDIAGVRDTQYF

D gene: TRBD1
J gene: TRBJ2-7
V gene: TRBV7-3
clone size: few
CDR3 DNA: TGTGCCAGCAGCCCTACAGGGGTCTCATCCTACGAGCAGTACTTC
CDR3 protein: CASSPTGVSSYEQYF

D gene: .
J gene: TRBJ2-5
V gene: TRBV10-3
clone size: .
CDR3 DNA: TGTGCCATCAGGGGGGCCCAAGAGACCCAGTACTTC
CDR3 protein: CAIRGAQETQYF